These T cell receptor beta chains were read from a single sample in a study of T cells after yellow fever vaccination. MiXCR, run by TCRdb on the 5' RACE reads, gives a single entry per CDR3 protein. The sample has 200,000 to 300,000 distinct CDR3 sequences; around 6.7% are singletons. The specimen was CD4+ T cells sorted from PBMCs, collected on the day of the yellow fever booster vaccination. The receptors were gathered from a man aged 25 to 40 who received the YFV17D yellow fever vaccine. Both conserved end residues are part of each CDR3. A D gene is named only where the DNA matches it firmly. Size is omitted from some rows. Given values are once, few, many or a class for expanded clones.

clone_size: -
j_call: TRBJ1-1
v_call: TRBV7-2
d_call: -
cdr3_aa: CASSLAAGAKTEAFF
cdr3_nt: TGTGCCAGCAGCTTAGCTGCGGGGGCTAAGACTGAAGCTTTCTTT

clone_size: -
j_call: TRBJ2-7
v_call: TRBV12-3/TRBV12-4
d_call: -
cdr3_aa: CASASGTKQYF
cdr3_nt: TGTGCCAGTGCCTCAGGGACGAAGCAGTACTTC

clone_size: -
j_call: TRBJ2-3
v_call: TRBV11-2
d_call: TRBD2
cdr3_aa: CASSSFSGNADTQYF
cdr3_nt: TGTGCCAGCAGCTCCTTTAGCGGGAACGCAGATACGCAGTATTTT

clone_size: many
j_call: TRBJ2-5
v_call: TRBV20-1
d_call: TRBD2
cdr3_aa: CSPISRAGGETQYF
cdr3_nt: TGCAGTCCTATTAGTCGGGCGGGAGGGGAGACCCAGTACTTC

clone_size: many
j_call: TRBJ2-7
v_call: TRBV4-3
d_call: TRBD2
cdr3_aa: CASSRLAGGYEQYF
cdr3_nt: TGCGCCAGCAGCCGACTAGCGGGAGGATACGAGCAGTACTTC

clone_size: few
j_call: TRBJ2-1
v_call: TRBV7-2
d_call: -
cdr3_aa: CASSLRSGDEQFF
cdr3_nt: TGTGCCAGCAGCCTCCGTTCAGGGGATGAGCAGTTCTTC

clone_size: -
j_call: TRBJ2-7
v_call: TRBV7-8
d_call: -
cdr3_aa: CASSEGSEQYF
cdr3_nt: TGTGCCAGCAGCGAGGGCTCCGAGCAGTACTTC

clone_size: few
j_call: TRBJ1-5
v_call: TRBV7-2
d_call: -
cdr3_aa: CASSLGRYSNQPQHF
cdr3_nt: TGTGCCAGCAGCCTTGGACGGTATAGCAATCAGCCCCAGCATTTT

clone_size: few
j_call: TRBJ2-1
v_call: TRBV6-1
d_call: TRBD2
cdr3_aa: CASTSPSGRKGDEQFF
cdr3_nt: TGTGCCAGCACCTCCCCCAGCGGGAGGAAGGGGGATGAGCAGTTCTTC

clone_size: few
j_call: TRBJ1-2
v_call: TRBV25-1
d_call: -
cdr3_aa: CARLGRASGYTF
cdr3_nt: TGTGCCAGGCTAGGACGGGCCTCTGGCTACACCTTC

clone_size: -
j_call: TRBJ2-4
v_call: TRBV28
d_call: -
cdr3_aa: CASLGLVKNIQYF
cdr3_nt: TGTGCCAGCTTAGGGCTGGTCAAAAACATTCAGTACTTC

clone_size: -
j_call: TRBJ2-1
v_call: TRBV24-1
d_call: -
cdr3_aa: CATSGAASYNGQFF
cdr3_nt: TGTGCCACCAGTGGTGCCGCCTCCTACAATGGGCAGTTCTTC

clone_size: -
j_call: TRBJ2-1
v_call: TRBV18
d_call: TRBD2
cdr3_aa: CASSPGLAGGLEQFF
cdr3_nt: TGTGCCAGCTCACCGGGACTAGCGGGAGGTCTTGAGCAGTTCTTC

clone_size: many
j_call: TRBJ1-1
v_call: TRBV20-1
d_call: -
cdr3_aa: CSAAAGSTNTEAFF
cdr3_nt: TGCAGTGCTGCGGCAGGCTCGACGAACACTGAAGCTTTCTTT

clone_size: few
j_call: TRBJ2-2
v_call: TRBV19
d_call: -
cdr3_aa: CASSPPDRTGELFF
cdr3_nt: TGTGCCAGTAGCCCACCGGATCGGACCGGGGAGCTGTTTTTT

clone_size: few
j_call: TRBJ2-7
v_call: TRBV7-9
d_call: TRBD1
cdr3_aa: CASHRDRGTEQYF
cdr3_nt: TGTGCCAGCCACCGGGACAGGGGAACCGAGCAGTACTTC

clone_size: many
j_call: TRBJ2-2
v_call: TRBV25-1
d_call: -
cdr3_aa: CASSESGGGTARPGELFF
cdr3_nt: TGTGCCAGCAGTGAATCGGGCGGAGGGACAGCTAGACCCGGGGAGCTGTTTTTT

clone_size: -
j_call: TRBJ2-7
v_call: TRBV27
d_call: -
cdr3_aa: CASSFGRQAIYEQYF
cdr3_nt: TGTGCCAGCAGTTTCGGGAGACAGGCGATCTACGAGCAGTACTTC

clone_size: many
j_call: TRBJ2-3
v_call: TRBV7-2
d_call: -
cdr3_aa: CASSTGGPNQYF
cdr3_nt: TGTGCCAGCAGCACCGGTGGGCCAAATCAGTATTTT

clone_size: many
j_call: TRBJ2-7
v_call: TRBV5-1
d_call: -
cdr3_aa: CASSLGTLSYEQYF
cdr3_nt: TGCGCCAGCAGCTTGGGGACGTTGTCCTACGAGCAGTACTTC

clone_size: -
j_call: TRBJ2-5
v_call: TRBV3-1
d_call: -
cdr3_aa: CASSQEPTQYF
cdr3_nt: TGTGCCAGCAGCCAAGAGCCGACCCAGTACTTC

clone_size: few
j_call: TRBJ2-7
v_call: TRBV20-1
d_call: TRBD2
cdr3_aa: CSAGGLAGSIRSYF
cdr3_nt: TGCAGTGCTGGAGGTCTAGCGGGATCGATCCGGTCGTACTTC

clone_size: few
j_call: TRBJ2-4
v_call: TRBV6-5
d_call: -
cdr3_aa: CASSSRMGENIQYF
cdr3_nt: TGTGCCAGCAGTTCCAGGATGGGCGAAAACATTCAGTACTTC

clone_size: few
j_call: TRBJ2-3
v_call: TRBV20-1
d_call: -
cdr3_aa: CSARLGGGTDTQYF
cdr3_nt: TGCAGTGCTAGGTTGGGGGGCGGCACAGATACGCAGTATTTT

clone_size: few
j_call: TRBJ2-6
v_call: TRBV28
d_call: -
cdr3_aa: CAVPVRSGANVLTF
cdr3_nt: TGTGCCGTGCCGGTACGTTCGGGGGCCAACGTCCTGACTTTC

clone_size: many
j_call: TRBJ2-1
v_call: TRBV9
d_call: TRBD2
cdr3_aa: CASSVQLAGGRFEQFF
cdr3_nt: TGTGCCAGCAGCGTACAACTCGCGGGGGGCCGATTTGAGCAGTTCTTC

clone_size: few
j_call: TRBJ2-7
v_call: TRBV5-1
d_call: -
cdr3_aa: CASSLTTEYEQYF
cdr3_nt: TGCGCCAGCAGCCTAACGACAGAATACGAGCAGTACTTC

clone_size: -
j_call: TRBJ2-6
v_call: TRBV21-1
d_call: -
cdr3_aa: CASRIKGGLSGANVLTF
cdr3_nt: TGTGCCAGCAGGATAAAGGGGGGCCTTTCTGGGGCCAACGTCCTGACTTTC

clone_size: many
j_call: TRBJ2-3
v_call: TRBV7-2
d_call: -
cdr3_aa: CASSLAMSPYTQYF
cdr3_nt: TGTGCCAGCAGCTTAGCCATGAGTCCTTATACGCAGTATTTT

clone_size: -
j_call: TRBJ1-5
v_call: TRBV12-3/TRBV12-4
d_call: -
cdr3_aa: CASSSDRFNQPQHF
cdr3_nt: TGTGCCAGCAGTTCAGACAGGTTCAATCAGCCCCAGCATTTT

clone_size: many
j_call: TRBJ2-5
v_call: TRBV7-2
d_call: -
cdr3_aa: CASSIGGTQYF
cdr3_nt: TGTGCCAGCAGCATCGGAGGGACCCAGTACTTC

clone_size: -
j_call: TRBJ2-2
v_call: TRBV7-2
d_call: TRBD2
cdr3_aa: CASSQGLAGPTGELFF
cdr3_nt: TGTGCCAGCAGCCAGGGACTAGCGGGACCCACCGGGGAGCTGTTTTTT

clone_size: few
j_call: TRBJ2-2
v_call: TRBV9
d_call: TRBD2
cdr3_aa: CASSVGTSGGHTGELFF
cdr3_nt: TGTGCCAGCAGCGTAGGGACTAGCGGAGGACACACCGGGGAGCTGTTTTTT

clone_size: few
j_call: TRBJ2-5
v_call: TRBV20-1
d_call: TRBD2
cdr3_aa: CSARDLAGGPRETQYF
cdr3_nt: TGCAGTGCTAGAGATTTGGCGGGAGGGCCGAGAGAGACCCAGTACTTC

clone_size: -
j_call: TRBJ2-1
v_call: TRBV25-1
d_call: -
cdr3_aa: CASRSSSVRAYNEQFF
cdr3_nt: TGTGCCAGCAGATCCTCGAGCGTGAGGGCCTACAATGAGCAGTTCTTC